The clone carrying this TCR beta chain was counted ten times or more. Its cognate antigen is unknown. The CDR3 loop spans 16 amino acids. Germline CDR1 reads SQVTM; CDR2 reads ANQGSEA. With 8 bases clipped from V and 6 bases from J, the junction kept 17 bases outside the gene matches. These data are taken from a study of early T cells in non-severe SARS-CoV-2 infection. Across the whole study: Chains were not paired, and sequencing was done on bulk RNA from unsorted whole blood.

Individual cDNA molecules carried attached unique molecular identifiers. Using its own MiXCR run on the 5' RACE reads, TCRdb lists one record per CDR3 protein. This sample carries 60,000 to 75,000 distinct CDR3 sequences, about 11% of them seen once, and the ten largest clones take approximately 6.4%. Broader study findings: Matching with VDJdb favored anti-spike CD8 responses (missing private and CD4 specificities).

The receptor was isolated from an adult who was a healthcare worker with PCR-confirmed SARS-CoV-2 infection or an uninfected control (not recorded which). The sequenced sample consisted of whole blood. The chain has TRBV29-1 and TRBJ2-1, with 9 bases aligning to TRBD2. CDR3 region: CSITPPLAGNTNEQFF. Here the CDR3 DNA reads TGCAGCATCACCCCCCCCCTAGCGGGGAATACCAATGAGCAGTTCTTC.